This T cell receptor beta chain is from a study of shared clonotypes between healthy human individuals. Unmatched junction bases numbered 7, after V lost 6 bases and J lost 6 bases. CDR1 and CDR2 (germline): WNHNN, SYGVQD (reference sequence). The CDR3 consists of 15 residues. General study points: Generally, naive subsets came out with larger estimated richness than memory subsets.

As for this clone: Its antigen is currently unknown.

Clones were sequenced by immunoSEQ multiplex PCR, and TCRdb holds only the in-frame ones, with some missing. The sample has around 180,000 clones, over 80% seen once. The sequencing sample was made of naive CD4+ T cells sorted from blood. The subset: CD45RA+ positively selected. The chain employs TRBV10-1 and TRBJ2-2; TRBD1 aligns across 10 bases. This sequence originates from a woman aged 30 to 39 in good health. In DNA, the CDR3 is TGCGCCAGCAGACCGGGACAGGGGATTCCCGGGGAGCTGTTTTTT. Protein: CASRPGQGIPGELFF.